The next 24 T cell receptor beta chains were all read from a single sample in a study of beta chain features in type 1 diabetes. These TCRs' antigens remain unknown. General study points: Among all four CD4+ subsets, Type 1 diabetes patients had TCRB CDR3s that were moderately but significantly shorter.

The investigators reverse transcribed all of the isolated RNA, so they sequenced expressed TCRB transcripts. Repertoires were generated with immunoSEQ multiplex PCR, while TCRdb's copy carries only in-frame clones and drops some. The sample yields roughly 340,000 clones, approximately 13% seen once. Source material: naive CD4+ T cells from blood. The receptors derive from a woman aged 18-29 years with type 1 diabetes.

The rearrangement joins TRBV5-1 to TRBJ2-3; 8 nucleotides align to TRBD2. The V gene end was trimmed by 1 base and the J gene end by 2 bases; junction bases not matched to a gene: 3. Germline V CDR1 and CDR2: SGHRS, YFSETQ. The CDR3 is made up of 15 amino acids. CDR3 DNA: TGCGCCAGCAGCTTGACTAGCGGATACACAGATACGCAGTATTTT. This encodes CASSLTSGYTDTQYF. The variable domain in full, completed from reference TRBV5-1 and TRBJ2-3, reads KAGVTQTPRYLIKTRGQQVTLSCSPISGHRSVSWYQQTPGQGLQFLFEYFSETQRNKGNFPGRFSGRQFSNSRSEMNVSTLELGDSALYLCASSLTSGYTDTQYFGPGTRLTVL.

The chain carries TRBV11-2 and TRBJ2-1, with TRBD1 as a possible D gene (5 bases). CDR1 SGHAT and CDR2 FQNNGV come from the germline V gene. The V and J ends lost 5 bases and 4 bases respectively, with 12 bases between them. There are 14 residues in the CDR3. CDR3 sequence: CASSPSDTYNEQFF. CDR3 coding DNA: TGTGCCAGCAGCCCCTCGGACACTTACAATGAGCAGTTCTTC. The whole variable domain, remainder taken from reference TRBV11-2 and TRBJ2-1, is EAGVAQSPRYKIIEKRQSVAFWCNPISGHATLYWYQQILGQGPKLLIQFQNNGVVDDSQLPKDRFSAERLKGVDSTLKIQPAKLEDSAVYLCASSPSDTYNEQFFGPGTRLTVL.

This clone has only a few counts. Other DNA sequences in this sample translate to the same CDR3. The rearrangement joins TRBV9 to TRBJ2-3; the D gene is possibly TRBD2 (5 bases). Per the germline V gene, CDR1 is SGDLS and CDR2 is YYNGEE. The V gene lost 0 bases and the J gene lost 1 base, with 9 bases spanning the gap. This CDR3 is built from 15 residues. CDR3 DNA: TGTGCCAGCAGCGTAGTCGGGAAAGGCACAGATACGCAGTATTTT. Amino acids: CASSVVGKGTDTQYF. Drawing the rest from reference TRBV9 and TRBJ2-3, the complete variable domain is DSGVTQTPKHLITATGQRVTLRCSPRSGDLSVYWYQQSLDQGLQFLIQYYNGEERAKGNILERFSAQQFPDLHSELNLSSLELGDSALYFCASSVVGKGTDTQYFGPGTRLTVL.

This clone was counted a few times. The chain carries TRBV27 and TRBJ2-1; 7 bases agree with TRBD1. The V and J ends lost 6 bases and 1 base, in that order; junction bases with no gene match: 21. There are 20 residues in the CDR3. Germline V gene lookup returns CDR1 MNHEY and CDR2 SMNVEV (reference sequence). The CDR3: CASSRSGTDVWFGSYNEQFF. The CDR3 bases are TGTGCCAGCAGCCGGTCCGGGACAGATGTTTGGTTTGGGTCCTACAATGAGCAGTTCTTC.

This clone was recorded a few times. This chain joins TRBV9 and TRBJ2-3; 11 bases are a match to TRBD2. V gave up 4 bases and J gave up 3 bases; unmatched junction bases: 4. Germline lookup yields CDR1 SGDLS and CDR2 YYNGEE. This CDR3 is built from 15 residues. The CDR3 here is CASSITSGRTDTQYF. DNA of the CDR3: TGTGCCAGCAGCATTACTAGCGGGAGAACAGATACGCAGTATTTT.

This clone was counted between two and nine times. The chain joins TRBV11-2 to TRBJ1-2; possibly TRBD1 for D (5 bases). This CDR3 comprises 11 residues. Germline V CDR1 and CDR2: SGHAT, FQNNGV. Trimming stripped 4 bases from V and 8 bases from J, with 8 bases between. CDR3 nucleotide sequence: TGTGCCAGCAGCTCAGGGAGGGGCTACACCTTC. Protein sequence: CASSSGRGYTF.

This clone appeared once. The V gene is TRBV11-2, the J gene TRBJ1-4, with a weak D call TRBD1 (5 bases). The CDR3 length is 14 residues. The V and J ends lost 0 bases and 7 bases respectively, with 9 bases between them. Germline V gene sequence: CDR1 SGHAT, CDR2 FQNNGV. CDR3 DNA: TGTGCCAGCAGCTTAGAACAAGGGGTTGAAAAACTGTTTTTT. This encodes CASSLEQGVEKLFF.

The V and J genes are TRBV18 and TRBJ2-2, with D perhaps TRBD1 (5 bases). The CDR3 spans 14 residues. Per the germline V gene, CDR1 is KGHSH and CDR2 is LQKENI. The V end lost 4 bases, the J end lost 2 bases, and 8 bases lay between the germline ends. Here the CDR3 DNA reads TGTGCCAGCTCACACGACAGAAACACCGGGGAGCTGTTTTTT. It is translated as CASSHDRNTGELFF.

Comments on this clone: This sample also contains other DNA sequences that code for the same CDR3. The rearrangement links TRBV7-2 to TRBJ1-1; TRBD1 might be the D (5 bases). Germline V lookup: CDR1 SGHTA, CDR2 FQGNSA. The CDR3 totals 14 residues. Trimming removed 0 bases from V and 1 base from J, with 6 bases in between. The CDR3 DNA sequence: TGTGCCAGCAGCTTAGCGCAGGGGAACACTGAAGCTTTCTTT. This gives the protein CASSLAQGNTEAFF.

This clone has more than one count but fewer than ten. The V and J genes are TRBV7-3 and TRBJ2-5, with unresolved D. Trimming took 4 bases from V and 2 from J, leaving 11 bases between them. Per the germline V gene, CDR1 is SGHTA and CDR2 is FQGTGA. This CDR3 spans 14 amino acids. DNA of the CDR3: TGTGCCAGCAGCTCGCGCCACCCTCAAGAGACCCAGTACTTC. It translates to CASSSRHPQETQYF.

The V and J genes are TRBV29-1 and TRBJ2-1; 8 nucleotides match TRBD2. The CDR3 is made up of 13 amino acids. Trimming at V came to 3 bases and at J to 9 bases, leaving 7 bases not matched to a gene. Germline assignment: CDR1 SQVTM and CDR2 ANQGSEA. Here the CDR3 DNA reads TGCAGCGTTGAGGGAAGCGGGAGCGTTGAGCAGTTCTTC. This sequence encodes CSVEGSGSVEQFF.

This clone occurred a few times. This chain connects TRBV6-6 to TRBJ2-7, with 8 bases aligning to TRBD1. There are 14 residues in the CDR3. Germline CDR1 and CDR2: MNHNY and SVGAGI (reference sequence). Trimming cost V 5 bases and J 3 bases; bases outside gene matches: 6. CDR3 sequence reads: CASSTGTGSYEQYF. The CDR3 nucleotides read TGTGCCAGCAGTACTGGGACAGGTAGCTACGAGCAGTACTTC.

This chain connects TRBV28 to TRBJ2-7; TRBD2 is a possible D gene (5 bases). CDR1 is MDHEN, CDR2 SYDVKM, per germline. CDR3 length equals 12 residues. Trimming pared 5 bases from V and 4 bases from J, leaving 9 bases between. Here the CDR3 reads CASSNPGYEQYF. Here the CDR3 DNA reads TGTGCCAGCAGTAACCCGGGGTACGAGCAGTACTTC.

In this sample, this clone turned up a few times. V is TRBV18 and J is TRBJ1-5, with 11 bases lining up with TRBD1. With V trimmed by 2 bases and J by 7 bases, 4 bases remained unmatched. The length of the CDR3 is 15 residues. The germline CDR1 and CDR2 sequences are KGHSH and LQKENI. CDR3 amino acids: CASSPGTGGGQPQHF. In DNA form, the CDR3 reads TGTGCCAGCTCACCAGGGACAGGGGGAGGACAGCCCCAGCATTTT.

This clone was counted a few times. This chain joins TRBV5-4 and TRBJ2-4, with 7 bases fitting TRBD2. Germline CDR1 reads SGHNT; CDR2 reads YYREEE (reference sequence). The trim removed 0 bases at V and 2 bases at J, leaving 2 bases unmatched. The CDR3 covers 15 residues. This chain's CDR3 is CASSLGGGSKNIQYF. Written as DNA, the CDR3 is TGTGCCAGCAGCTTGGGGGGGGGATCCAAAAACATTCAGTACTTC.

The table lists this clone with a few counts. DNA of the CDR3: TGTGCCAGCAGCCATCCCTCAGGGCCACGGAGGGGCTCTGGGGCCAACGTCCTGACTTTC. This gives the protein CASSHPSGPRRGSGANVLTF. The gene calls are TRBV5-4 and TRBJ2-6, with D possibly TRBD2 on 6 matching bases. The CDR3 covers 20 residues. V lost 4 bases, J lost 0 bases, and 23 bases lay in between. Germline V gene data show CDR1 as SGHNT and CDR2 as YYREEE (reference sequence).

The CDR3 is CASSPAGAGEQYV. DNA for the CDR3: TGTGCCAGCAGCCCAGCGGGAGCGGGGGAGCAGTACGTC. This chain joins TRBV6-6 and TRBJ2-7, with TRBD2 identical over 8 bases. The CDR3 runs to 13 residues. Germline V gene sequence: CDR1 MNHNY, CDR2 SVGAGI (reference sequence). Germline trimming cut 6 bases from V and 7 bases from J; bases unmatched to any gene: 8.

This clone has just a few counts. The rearrangement uses TRBV20-1 and TRBJ1-5; D is perhaps TRBD1 (5 bases). Germline-derived CDR1 and CDR2 are DFQATT and SNEGSKA (reference sequence). The CDR3 consists of 10 residues. The CDR3 reads CREGPGPQHF. CDR3 DNA sequence: TGCAGGGAGGGGCCTGGGCCCCAGCATTTT.

The chain links TRBV7-2 to TRBJ2-3; 10 nucleotides agree with TRBD2. The germline V gene encodes CDR1 SGHTA and CDR2 FQGNSA. J was trimmed by 1 base and V by 3 bases; bases with no gene match: 7. This CDR3 is built from 17 residues. The CDR3, as DNA: TGTGCCAGCAGCTTTAAGGCTAGCGGGAGACGCACAGATACGCAGTATTTT. Translated: CASSFKASGRRTDTQYF.

V is TRBV7-3 and J is TRBJ2-1; D might be TRBD2 (6 bases). The germline V and J ends were trimmed by 1 base and 0 bases, with 7 bases remaining between them. The CDR3 sequence is 15 residues long. Looked up from germline, CDR1 is SGHTA and CDR2 is FQGTGA. The DNA for the CDR3 is TGTGCCAGCAGCTTAAGGACTACCTCCTACAATGAGCAGTTCTTC. It yields the protein CASSLRTTSYNEQFF.

This clone was counted only a few times. The genes are TRBV7-9 and TRBJ2-1, with 12 bases lining up with TRBD2. The CDR3 is 16 residues long. The germline CDR1 and CDR2 sequences are SEHNR and FQNEAQ (reference sequence). V trimming: 4 bases; J trimming: 3 bases; junction bases outside the gene matches: 4. The CDR3: CASSSGLAGRYNEQFF. The CDR3 DNA reads TGTGCCAGCAGCTCCGGACTAGCGGGACGCTACAATGAGCAGTTCTTC. Complete variable domain (other parts from reference TRBV7-9 and TRBJ2-1): DTGVSQNPRHKITKRGQNVTFRCDPISEHNRLYWYRQTLGQGPEFLTYFQNEAQLEKSRLLSDRFSAERPKGSFSTLEIQRTEQGDSAMYLCASSSGLAGRYNEQFFGPGTRLTVL.

V is TRBV27 and J is TRBJ2-7; D may be TRBD1 (5 bases). The CDR3 is made up of 12 amino acids. V was cut by 6 bases and J by 1 base, with 7 bases left in between. CDR1 and CDR2 (germline): MNHEY, SMNVEV (reference sequence). CDR3 coding DNA: TGTGCCAGCAGCGGACATTCCTACGAGCAGTACTTC. The encoded protein is CASSGHSYEQYF.

This clone was seen a few times. The chain links TRBV19 to TRBJ2-5, with 11 positions matching TRBD2. The CDR3 is made up of 15 amino acids. The ends lost 6 bases at V and 4 bases at J; junction bases unmatched: 7. Germline assignment: CDR1 LNHDA and CDR2 SQIVND (reference sequence). CDR3 DNA: TGTGCCAGTAGGCCCACACTAGCGGGAGTAGAGACCCAGTACTTC. This codes for CASRPTLAGVETQYF.

This clone has only a few counts. The chain couples TRBV6-6 to TRBJ2-7; 9 nucleotides agree with TRBD2. V was pared by 11 bases and J by 2 bases, with 10 bases of the junction left unmatched. The CDR3 runs to 14 residues. Germline CDR1 is MNHNY and CDR2 is SVGAGI (reference sequence). CDR3 region: CASGEASGAYEQYF. The CDR3 DNA is TGTGCCTCAGGGGAGGCTAGCGGGGCCTACGAGCAGTACTTC.